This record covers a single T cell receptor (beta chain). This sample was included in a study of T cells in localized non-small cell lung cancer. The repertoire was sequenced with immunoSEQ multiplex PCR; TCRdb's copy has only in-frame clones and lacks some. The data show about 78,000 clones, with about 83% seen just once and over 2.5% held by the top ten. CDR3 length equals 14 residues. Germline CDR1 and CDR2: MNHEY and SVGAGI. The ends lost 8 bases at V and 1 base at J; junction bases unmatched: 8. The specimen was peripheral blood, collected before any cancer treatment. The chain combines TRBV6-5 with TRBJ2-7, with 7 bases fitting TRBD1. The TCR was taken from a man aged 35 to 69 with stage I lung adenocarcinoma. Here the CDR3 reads CASLAPDRSYEQYF. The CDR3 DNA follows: TGTGCCAGCCTAGCCCCGGACAGGTCCTACGAGCAGTACTTC.